This T cell receptor (beta chain) came from a study of PD-1 blockade in classical Hodgkin lymphoma. Notes on the study in general: Complete responders possessed baseline diversity comparable to newly diagnosed patients. Newly diagnosed patients were reported to exhibit reduced baseline TCR diversity relative to healthy donors.

Time point described: cycle 4 day 1 (C4D1), after 5 to 7 weeks of nivolumab. Brentuximab vedotin exposure varied, and every patient relapsed after autologous stem cell transplantation. On this clone: Antigen unknown. A read error may account for a junction end that differs from germline.

The CDR3 runs 13 residues. Germline V lookup: CDR1 LNHDA, CDR2 SQIVND (reference sequence). Sequenced by immunoSEQ multiplex PCR; TCRdb stores in-frame clones only, minus some. The data show around 23,000 clones, more than 80% seen once. This specimen was peripheral blood mononuclear cells (PBMCs), taken before the fourth cycle of nivolumab. The V gene is TRBV19, the J gene TRBJ1-6; D unclear. The sequence derives from a human donor with classical Hodgkin lymphoma. The CDR3 is CASRMIGNSPLHF. Written as DNA, the CDR3 is TGTGCCAGTCGTATGATAGGGAATTCACCCCTCCACTTT. Filled out from reference TRBV19 and TRBJ1-6, the complete variable domain reads DGGITQSPKYLFRKEGQNVTLSCEQNLNHDAMYWYRQDPGQGLRLIYYSQIVNDFQKGDIAEGYSVSREKKESFPLTVTSAQKNPTAFYLCASRMIGNSPLHFGNGTRLTVT.